The sequence of this T cell receptor beta chain was determined in a study of CD8 T cells in ankylosing spondylitis. Findings and limits, study-wide: The study looked at matched synovial fluid samples from ankylosing spondylitis patients. Disease-linked clones were reported to be significantly enriched there.

Looked up from germline, CDR1 is SGHAT and CDR2 is FQDESV (reference sequence). The CDR3 runs to 20 residues. Unmatched junction bases numbered 17, after V lost 0 bases and J lost 4 bases. This clonotype has more than one count but fewer than ten. The antigen is not known. One entry per CDR3 protein, called by TCRdb with MiXCR from the 5' RACE reads. Among approximately 140,000 distinct CDR3 sequences listed, around 43% were seen once. The rearrangement uses TRBV11-1 and TRBJ2-1, with 8 bases identical to TRBD2. Sequencing was carried out using synovial fluid, either unsorted or a sorted T cell fraction (not recorded which). The receptor comes from a male donor with ankylosing spondylitis. CDR3: CASSLAPHPRLAQFYNEQFF. As DNA, the CDR3 is TGTGCCAGCAGCTTAGCACCCCATCCGAGACTAGCGCAATTTTACAATGAGCAGTTCTTC.